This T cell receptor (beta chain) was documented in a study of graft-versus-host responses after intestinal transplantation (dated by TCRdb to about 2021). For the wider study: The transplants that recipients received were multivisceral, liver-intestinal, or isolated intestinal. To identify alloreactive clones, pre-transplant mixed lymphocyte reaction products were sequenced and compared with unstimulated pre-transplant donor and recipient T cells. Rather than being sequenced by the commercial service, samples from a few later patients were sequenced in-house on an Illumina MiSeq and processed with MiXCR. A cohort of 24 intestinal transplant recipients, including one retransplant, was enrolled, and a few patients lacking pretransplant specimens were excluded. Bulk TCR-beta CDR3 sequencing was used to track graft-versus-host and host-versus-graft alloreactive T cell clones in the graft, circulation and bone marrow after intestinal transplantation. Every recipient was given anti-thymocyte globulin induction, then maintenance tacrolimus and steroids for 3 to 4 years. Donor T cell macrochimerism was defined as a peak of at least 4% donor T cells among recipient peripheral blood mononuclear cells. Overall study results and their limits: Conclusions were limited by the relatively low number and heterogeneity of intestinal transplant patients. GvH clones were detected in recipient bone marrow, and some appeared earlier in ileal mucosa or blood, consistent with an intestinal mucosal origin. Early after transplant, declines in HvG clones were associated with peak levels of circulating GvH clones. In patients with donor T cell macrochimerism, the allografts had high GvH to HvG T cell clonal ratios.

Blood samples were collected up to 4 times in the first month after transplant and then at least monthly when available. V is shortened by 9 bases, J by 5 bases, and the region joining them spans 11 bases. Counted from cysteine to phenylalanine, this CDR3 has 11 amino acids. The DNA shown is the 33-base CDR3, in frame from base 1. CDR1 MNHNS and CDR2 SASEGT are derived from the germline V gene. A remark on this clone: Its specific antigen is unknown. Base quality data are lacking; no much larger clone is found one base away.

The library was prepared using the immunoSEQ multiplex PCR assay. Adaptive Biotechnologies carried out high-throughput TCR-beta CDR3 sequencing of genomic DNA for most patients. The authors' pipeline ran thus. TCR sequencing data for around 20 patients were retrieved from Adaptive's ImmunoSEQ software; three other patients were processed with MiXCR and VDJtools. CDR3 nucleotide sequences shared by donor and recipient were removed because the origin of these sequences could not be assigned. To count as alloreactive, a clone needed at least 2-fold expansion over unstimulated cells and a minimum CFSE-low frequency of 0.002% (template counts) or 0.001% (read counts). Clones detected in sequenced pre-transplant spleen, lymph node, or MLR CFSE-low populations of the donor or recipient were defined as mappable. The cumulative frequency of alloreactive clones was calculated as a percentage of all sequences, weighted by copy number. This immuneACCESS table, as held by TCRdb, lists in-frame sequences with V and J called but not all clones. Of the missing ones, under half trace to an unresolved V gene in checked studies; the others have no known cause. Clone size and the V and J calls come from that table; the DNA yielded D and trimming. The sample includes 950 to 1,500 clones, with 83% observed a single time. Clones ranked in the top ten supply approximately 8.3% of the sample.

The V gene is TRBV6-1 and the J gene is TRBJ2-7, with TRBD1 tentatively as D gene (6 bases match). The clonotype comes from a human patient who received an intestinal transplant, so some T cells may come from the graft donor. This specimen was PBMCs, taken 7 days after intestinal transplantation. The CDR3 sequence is CASKKGDEQYF. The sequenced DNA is TGTGCCAGTAAAAAGGGGGACGAGCAGTACTTC.